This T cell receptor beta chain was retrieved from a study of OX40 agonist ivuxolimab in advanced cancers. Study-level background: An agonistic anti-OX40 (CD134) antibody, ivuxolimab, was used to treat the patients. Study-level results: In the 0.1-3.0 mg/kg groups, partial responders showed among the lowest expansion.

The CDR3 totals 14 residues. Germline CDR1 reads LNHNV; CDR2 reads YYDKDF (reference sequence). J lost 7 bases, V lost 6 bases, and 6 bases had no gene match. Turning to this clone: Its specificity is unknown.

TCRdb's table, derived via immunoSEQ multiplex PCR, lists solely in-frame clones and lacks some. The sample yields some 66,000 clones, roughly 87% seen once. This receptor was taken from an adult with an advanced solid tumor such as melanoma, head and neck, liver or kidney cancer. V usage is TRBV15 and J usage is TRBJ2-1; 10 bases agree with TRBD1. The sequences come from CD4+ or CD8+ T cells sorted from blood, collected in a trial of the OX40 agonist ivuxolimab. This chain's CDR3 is CATREGQGTNEQFF. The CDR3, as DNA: TGTGCCACCAGGGAGGGACAGGGGACGAATGAGCAGTTCTTC.